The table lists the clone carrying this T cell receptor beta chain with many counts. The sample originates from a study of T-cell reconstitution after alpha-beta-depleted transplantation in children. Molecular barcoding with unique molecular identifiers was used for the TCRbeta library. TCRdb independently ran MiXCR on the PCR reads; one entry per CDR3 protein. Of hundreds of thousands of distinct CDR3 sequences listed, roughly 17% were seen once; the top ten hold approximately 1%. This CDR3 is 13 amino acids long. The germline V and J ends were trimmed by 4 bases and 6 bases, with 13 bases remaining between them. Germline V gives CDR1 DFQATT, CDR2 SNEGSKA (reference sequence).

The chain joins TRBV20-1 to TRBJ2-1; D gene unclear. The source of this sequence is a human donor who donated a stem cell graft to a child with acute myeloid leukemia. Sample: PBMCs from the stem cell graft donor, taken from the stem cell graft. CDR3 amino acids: CSAMESIGNEQFF. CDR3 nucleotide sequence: TGCAGTGCTATGGAGTCGATTGGCAATGAGCAGTTCTTC.